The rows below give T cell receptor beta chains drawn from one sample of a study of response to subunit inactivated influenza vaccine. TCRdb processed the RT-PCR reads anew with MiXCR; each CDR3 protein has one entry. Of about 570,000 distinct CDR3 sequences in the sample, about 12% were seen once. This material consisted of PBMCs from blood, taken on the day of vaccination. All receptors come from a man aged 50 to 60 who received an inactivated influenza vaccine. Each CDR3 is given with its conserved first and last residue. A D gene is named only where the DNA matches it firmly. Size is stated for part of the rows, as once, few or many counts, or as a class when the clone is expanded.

CDR3aa: CASSQEKGLSYGYTF
CDR3nt: TGCGCCAGCAGCCAAGAGAAGGGTCTAAGCTATGGCTACACCTTC
j_gene: TRBJ1-2
len: 15
abundance: few
v_gene: TRBV4-3
d_gene: .

CDR3aa: CASRPSGTGYGYTF
CDR3nt: TGCGCCAGCAGACCTTCCGGGACAGGATATGGCTACACCTTC
j_gene: TRBJ1-2
len: 14
abundance: many
v_gene: TRBV5-1
d_gene: TRBD1

CDR3aa: CASSLVGLALQETQYF
CDR3nt: TGTGCCAGCAGCTTAGTAGGACTAGCACTCCAAGAGACCCAGTACTTC
j_gene: TRBJ2-5
len: 16
abundance: many
v_gene: TRBV7-8
d_gene: TRBD2

CDR3aa: CSVEDQRGRTYNEQFF
CDR3nt: TGCAGCGTTGAAGATCAAAGGGGGAGGACCTACAATGAGCAGTTCTTC
j_gene: TRBJ2-1
len: 16
abundance: few
v_gene: TRBV29-1
d_gene: .

CDR3aa: CASSDSQRGPYEQYF
CDR3nt: TGTGCCAGCAGTGATTCCCAGCGGGGGCCCTACGAGCAGTACTTC
j_gene: TRBJ2-7
len: 15
abundance: few
v_gene: TRBV12-3/TRBV12-4
d_gene: TRBD2

CDR3aa: CASSLLRGALYEQYF
CDR3nt: TGTGCCAGCAGCTTATTGAGAGGGGCCCTTTACGAGCAGTACTTC
j_gene: TRBJ2-7
len: 15
abundance: few
v_gene: TRBV7-9
d_gene: .

CDR3aa: CASSSSGTGLALHF
CDR3nt: TGTGCCAGCAGCTCATCCGGGACCGGTCTAGCCCTCCACTTT
j_gene: TRBJ1-6
len: 14
abundance: .
v_gene: TRBV7-2
d_gene: .

CDR3aa: CAWSRFVGRSYTF
CDR3nt: TGTGCCTGGAGTAGGTTTGTCGGACGGAGCTACACCTTC
j_gene: TRBJ1-2
len: 13
abundance: .
v_gene: TRBV30
d_gene: .

CDR3aa: CASSLFRDNSPLHF
CDR3nt: TGTGCCAGCAGCTTATTTAGGGATAATTCACCCCTCCACTTT
j_gene: TRBJ1-6
len: 14
abundance: .
v_gene: TRBV7-9
d_gene: .

CDR3aa: CASTPTSAGEEQFF
CDR3nt: TGTGCCAGCACCCCGACTAGCGCGGGGGAGGAGCAGTTCTTC
j_gene: TRBJ2-1
len: 14
abundance: many
v_gene: TRBV12-3/TRBV12-4
d_gene: TRBD2

CDR3aa: CASTKTSGPYNEQFF
CDR3nt: TGTGCCAGCACCAAGACTAGCGGCCCCTACAATGAGCAGTTCTTC
j_gene: TRBJ2-1
len: 15
abundance: .
v_gene: TRBV27
d_gene: TRBD2

CDR3aa: CAIGQGETQYF
CDR3nt: TGTGCCATCGGACAGGGAGAGACCCAGTACTTC
j_gene: TRBJ2-5
len: 11
abundance: many
v_gene: TRBV10-3
d_gene: TRBD1

CDR3aa: CATSRAVGPGEKLFF
CDR3nt: TGTGCCACCAGCAGAGCTGTAGGCCCAGGTGAAAAACTGTTTTTT
j_gene: TRBJ1-4
len: 15
abundance: few
v_gene: TRBV15
d_gene: .

CDR3aa: CSATISQGPDTQYF
CDR3nt: TGCAGCGCAACCATCTCGCAGGGCCCAGATACGCAGTATTTT
j_gene: TRBJ2-3
len: 14
abundance: .
v_gene: TRBV29-1
d_gene: .

CDR3aa: CSARVRADAYNEQFF
CDR3nt: TGCAGTGCTAGAGTGCGGGCGGACGCTTACAATGAGCAGTTCTTC
j_gene: TRBJ2-1
len: 15
abundance: .
v_gene: TRBV20-1
d_gene: .

CDR3aa: CASSPTPGLAKNIQYF
CDR3nt: TGTGCCAGCTCACCGACCCCCGGGCTAGCCAAAAACATTCAGTACTTC
j_gene: TRBJ2-4
len: 16
abundance: .
v_gene: TRBV18
d_gene: .

CDR3aa: CASSDTGELFF
CDR3nt: TGTGCCAGCAGTGACACCGGGGAGCTGTTTTTT
j_gene: TRBJ2-2
len: 11
abundance: many
v_gene: TRBV2
d_gene: .

CDR3aa: CSARLAGGPTDTQYF
CDR3nt: TGCAGTGCTAGACTAGCGGGAGGCCCCACAGATACGCAGTATTTT
j_gene: TRBJ2-3
len: 15
abundance: .
v_gene: TRBV20-1
d_gene: TRBD2

CDR3aa: CASSQDGIGGRANEQFF
CDR3nt: TGCGCCAGCAGCCAAGACGGGATTGGGGGGAGGGCCAATGAGCAGTTCTTC
j_gene: TRBJ2-1
len: 17
abundance: .
v_gene: TRBV4-3
d_gene: TRBD2

CDR3aa: CASSPRAPTEAFF
CDR3nt: TGTGCCAGCAGTCCCCGTGCCCCAACTGAAGCTTTCTTT
j_gene: TRBJ1-1
len: 13
abundance: many
v_gene: TRBV6-1
d_gene: .

CDR3aa: CASSLRTQSSYNEQFF
CDR3nt: TGCGCCAGCAGCTTACGGACTCAAAGCTCCTACAATGAGCAGTTCTTC
j_gene: TRBJ2-1
len: 16
abundance: many
v_gene: TRBV5-1
d_gene: .

CDR3aa: CASSLVGGGTYNEQFF
CDR3nt: TGTGCCAGCAGCTTAGTGGGCGGGGGTACCTACAATGAGCAGTTCTTC
j_gene: TRBJ2-1
len: 16
abundance: many
v_gene: TRBV7-2
d_gene: TRBD2

CDR3aa: CASSHPVTGGFEPLHF
CDR3nt: TGTGCCAGCAGCCACCCCGTGACAGGGGGCTTTGAACCCCTCCACTTT
j_gene: TRBJ1-6
len: 16
abundance: few
v_gene: TRBV4-2
d_gene: TRBD1

CDR3aa: CASSPQGGNSGELFF
CDR3nt: TGTGCCAGCAGCCCGCAGGGGGGGAACTCCGGGGAGCTGTTTTTT
j_gene: TRBJ2-2
len: 15
abundance: many
v_gene: TRBV4-2
d_gene: .

CDR3aa: CASSPESHRVTKNIQYF
CDR3nt: TGTGCCAGCTCACCTGAGTCGCACAGGGTGACCAAAAACATTCAGTACTTC
j_gene: TRBJ2-4
len: 17
abundance: .
v_gene: TRBV18
d_gene: .

CDR3aa: CASSPGRYSYEQYF
CDR3nt: TGCGCCAGCAGTCCAGGGCGTTACTCCTACGAGCAGTACTTC
j_gene: TRBJ2-7
len: 14
abundance: once
v_gene: TRBV10-1
d_gene: .